This T cell receptor beta chain came from a study of T cell repertoires in cytomegalovirus infection. Study information: Based on public TCR beta signatures, there were indications of CMV infection and of a matching HLA type.

TCRdb recomputed calls from the reads with MiXCR, one row per CDR3 protein. The sample yields about 34,000 distinct CDR3 sequences, about 50% seen once. The V end was cut by 5 bases, the J end by 0 bases, with 11 bases between. Looked up from germline, CDR1 is SGHVS and CDR2 is FNYEAQ. The CDR3 contains 14 residues. Note on this clonotype: Its specificity is not known.

This TCR was sampled from a human donor in good health (CMV status not recorded). Some clones in this sample may be carry-over from other donors' samples. V is TRBV7-6 and J is TRBJ2-7; D is unresolved. The material was CD8+ T cells from cultured PBMCs, obtained from culture after CMV antigen stimulation. CDR3 protein: CASSQTPRSYEQYF. As DNA, the CDR3 is TGTGCCAGCAGCCAGACACCACGCTCCTACGAGCAGTACTTC.